This TCR beta chain was sequenced during a study of molecular identifiers for immune sequencing clone quantification. TCRdb independently ran MiXCR on the PCR reads; one entry per CDR3 protein. The sample consists of 300,000 to 400,000 distinct CDR3 sequences, roughly 24% of them appearing once. Germline-derived CDR1 and CDR2 are LGHNA and YNFKEQ. The V segment lost 0 bases and the J segment 3 bases; nucleotides outside the gene matches: 7. This CDR3 has 17 amino acids. The chain couples TRBV4-2 to TRBJ2-7; 11 positions match TRBD2. The TCR comes from a human donor in good health. Some libraries in this study had Jurkat cell RNA spiked in. Sequencing input: naive CD8+ T cells from blood, with Jurkat cell RNA spiked in. Documented subset: FACS-sorted CD8+CD4-CCR7+CD45RA+ naive T cells. The CDR3 is CASSQDPLAGGGYEQYF. In nucleotides, the CDR3 is TGTGCCAGCAGCCAAGATCCGCTAGCGGGAGGAGGCTACGAGCAGTACTTC.